These 15 T cell receptor beta chains share one sample of origin, sequenced in a study of PD-1 blockade in classical Hodgkin lymphoma. Using immunoSEQ multiplex PCR, the repertoire was profiled, and TCRdb retains in-frame clones only, with some absent. The data contain around 31,000 clones, about 70% of them singletons. All patients experienced relapse after autologous stem cell transplantation, and brentuximab vedotin exposure was variable. The sequences come from peripheral blood mononuclear cells (PBMCs), collected before the second cycle of nivolumab. Receptor source: a human donor with classical Hodgkin lymphoma.

The V and J genes are TRBV19 and TRBJ1-5; D is perhaps TRBD1 (5 bases). Germline V gene data show CDR1 as LNHDA and CDR2 as SQIVND (reference sequence). CDR3 length equals 17 residues. V lost 5 bases, J lost 2 bases, and 19 bases lay in between. The CDR3 DNA reads TGTGCCAGTAGTCCCGCCACCAGGGTGGGGGGCAATCAGCCCCAGCATTTT. It translates to CASSPATRVGGNQPQHF. Complete variable domain (other parts from reference TRBV19 and TRBJ1-5): DGGITQSPKYLFRKEGQNVTLSCEQNLNHDAMYWYRQDPGQGLRLIYYSQIVNDFQKGDIAEGYSVSREKKESFPLTVTSAQKNPTAFYLCASSPATRVGGNQPQHFGDGTRLSIL.

This clone has just a few counts. This chain connects TRBV27 to TRBJ1-2; 8 positions match TRBD1. The CDR3 consists of 15 residues. V was clipped by 6 bases and J by 4 bases; unmatched bases: 10. The V gene's germline CDR1 is MNHEY and CDR2 SMNVEV (reference sequence). CDR3 sequence: CASRISAGGSYGYTF. As DNA, the CDR3 is TGTGCCAGCAGAATCTCGGCAGGGGGCAGCTATGGCTACACCTTC.

The rearrangement joins TRBV11-1 to TRBJ2-7; D remains unclear. V lost 5 bases to trimming and J lost 9 bases, with 17 bases between them. This CDR3 contains 13 residues. The germline CDR1 and CDR2 sequences are SGHAT and FQDESV (reference sequence). This chain's CDR3 is CASSPSWGIGQYF. The CDR3 DNA follows: TGTGCCAGCAGCCCATCATGGGGAATTGGGCAGTACTTC.

Here the CDR3 reads CASSFIGYINEKLFF. The CDR3 DNA sequence: TGTGCCAGCAGTTTCATTGGGTACATTAATGAAAAACTGTTTTTT. The rearrangement joins TRBV28 to TRBJ1-4, with D hard to call. Germline V gene sequence: CDR1 MDHEN, CDR2 SYDVKM. The CDR3 loop spans 15 amino acids. With 3 bases removed from V and 4 bases from J, the gap between germline ends came to 12 bases.

This chain connects TRBV30 to TRBJ1-2; no reliable D call. The CDR3 totals 12 residues. The V gene lost 0 bases and the J gene lost 4 bases, with 6 bases spanning the gap. Germline V gene lookup returns CDR1 GTSNPN and CDR2 SVGIG (reference sequence). As DNA, the CDR3 is TGTGCCTGGAGTGTACGGGGCTATGGCTACACCTTC. Translation gives CAWSVRGYGYTF.

CDR3 coding DNA: TGTGCCAGCGTGACAGGGAGCAATGAGCAGTTCTTC. It yields the protein CASVTGSNEQFF. The rearrangement joins TRBV27 to TRBJ2-1, with 7 bases matching TRBD1. In germline, CDR1 is MNHEY, CDR2 SMNVEV (reference sequence). Trimming at V came to 8 bases and at J to 6 bases, leaving 4 bases not matched to a gene. The CDR3 totals 12 residues.

The chain couples TRBV5-6 to TRBJ1-3; D not resolved. V lost 1 base to trimming and J lost 0 bases, with 11 bases between them. Per the germline V gene, CDR1 is SGHDT and CDR2 is YYEEEE. The CDR3 consists of 16 residues. The DNA of the CDR3 is TGTGCCAGCAGCTTGACCCCAGGAGCCTCTGGAAACACCATATATTTT. This encodes CASSLTPGASGNTIYF. Looking up the rest from reference TRBV5-6 and TRBJ1-3 gives the full variable domain: DAGVTQSPTHLIKTRGQQVTLRCSPKSGHDTVSWYQQALGQGPQFIFQYYEEEERQRGNFPDRFSGHQFPNYSSELNVNALLLGDSALYLCASSLTPGASGNTIYFGEGSWLTVV.

The rearrangement joins TRBV6-6 to TRBJ1-1; a possible D gene is TRBD1 (6 bases). The CDR3 is made up of 16 amino acids. Trimming pared 0 bases from V and 1 base from J, leaving 12 bases between. In germline, CDR1 is MNHNY, CDR2 SVGAGI (reference sequence). CDR3 sequence reads: CASSYSGGIGNTEAFF. CDR3 nucleotides: TGTGCCAGCAGTTACTCAGGGGGGATCGGGAACACTGAAGCTTTCTTT.

The chain links TRBV7-2 to TRBJ2-3, with 11 bases that match TRBD2. CDR1 and CDR2 from the germline V gene are SGHTA and FQGNSA. The CDR3 sequence is 16 residues long. Trimming removed 2 bases from V and 2 bases from J; junction bases left unmatched: 3. The CDR3 nucleotides read TGTGCCAGCAGCTTACGGACTAGCGGGTCCACAGATACGCAGTATTTT. Protein: CASSLRTSGSTDTQYF.

V is TRBV6-6 and J is TRBJ2-3; D perhaps matches TRBD1 (5 bases). Germline V CDR1 and CDR2: MNHNY, SVGAGI (reference sequence). This CDR3 region has 15 residues. V was cut by 5 bases and J by 2 bases, with 14 bases left in between. The DNA of the CDR3 is TGTGCCAGCAGTCCCCGTGGGGCCTACACAGATACGCAGTATTTT. Translated: CASSPRGAYTDTQYF.

This sequence joins TRBV20-1 and TRBJ2-5, with 8 positions matching TRBD1. Germline trimming cut 5 bases from V and 4 bases from J; bases unmatched to any gene: 0. This CDR3 contains 11 residues. Germline CDR1 and CDR2: DFQATT and SNEGSKA (reference sequence). The CDR3 region has the DNA TGCAGTGCTGGACAGGGAGAGACCCAGTACTTC. The encoded protein is CSAGQGETQYF.

CDR3 region: CSGQWDTEAFF. In DNA form, the CDR3 reads TGCAGCGGCCAGTGGGACACTGAAGCTTTCTTT. The rearrangement links TRBV29-1 to TRBJ1-1; D is unclear. Germline loops: CDR1 SQVTM, CDR2 ANQGSEA. V lost 7 bases, J lost 3 bases, and 9 bases lay in between. The CDR3 totals 11 residues.

CDR3 coding DNA: TGTGCCAGCAGCAAAAGTTGCGGGAGAGGCGGCAATGAGCAGTTCTTC. This translates into CASSKSCGRGGNEQFF. This chain uses TRBV21-1 with TRBJ2-1; the D segment call TRBD2 is taken from the table without a DNA check. TRBV21-1 is described as a pseudogene. The CDR3 is 16 amino acids.

There are a few counts of this clone. V usage is TRBV4-1 and J usage is TRBJ1-1; the D gene is possibly TRBD1 (5 bases). The CDR3 runs 14 residues. Trimming pared 6 bases from V and 4 bases from J, leaving 15 bases between. Germline V gives CDR1 MGHRA, CDR2 YSYEKL. Written as DNA, the CDR3 is TGCGCCAGCAGATCAGGAGGGACGTTCACTGAAGCTTTCTTT. Translated: CASRSGGTFTEAFF.

CDR3 nucleotide sequence: TGTGCCAGCAGCTTAGCGGCTAGCGGGGGCCAAGAGACCCAGTACTTC. This codes for CASSLAASGGQETQYF. The chain combines TRBV7-2 with TRBJ2-5; 10 nucleotides match TRBD2. The CDR3 sequence is 16 residues long. Germline assignment: CDR1 SGHTA and CDR2 FQGNSA. The junction had 2 bases not matched to a gene; V was cut back by 0 bases and J by 1 base.